This TCR beta chain derives from a study of shared clonotypes between healthy human individuals. Looking at the study overall: Every donor yielded three CD4 naive, three CD4 memory, two CD8 naive and one CD8 memory plate.

Study-level points and caveats: The sharing of 4% to 5.5% of naive CD4 clonotypes was seen across a few donors.

This table comes from immunoSEQ multiplex PCR, and its TCRdb copy is limited to in-frame clones, with some not included. The table shows 550,000 to 750,000 clones, with approximately 90% occurring only once. Germline CDR1 PRHDT, CDR2 FYEKMQ (reference sequence). V lost 3 bases and J lost 5, with 8 bases in between. The CDR3 runs 12 residues. Cells designated naive CD8 were CD45RO-negative and were positively selected for CCR7, with terminally differentiated effector memory CD45RA+ cells excluded. Recent vaccinations or acute infections were absent in the healthy HIV-negative adult donors. As concerns this clone: No antigen is known for it. Other DNA sequences in this sample translate to the same CDR3.

This sequence joins TRBV13 and TRBJ2-7; D uncertain. The sample consisted of naive CD8+ T cells sorted from blood. The sequence was collected from a man in his thirties or forties in good health. CDR3 in amino acids: CASSLERNEQYF. DNA for the CDR3: TGTGCCAGCAGCTTGGAACGGAACGAGCAGTACTTC.